This TCR beta chain came from a study of spatial heterogeneity in lung cancer. Study background: Taken at a median of roughly two years after resection, follow-up PBMC samples underwent sequencing when available. The study, taken as a whole, reports: At tumor resection, ubiquitous expanded TCRs were detected in blood more often than later.

The CDR3 contains 14 residues. V lost 5 bases, J lost 5 bases, and 16 bases lay in between. Germline-derived CDR1 and CDR2 are WSHSY and SAAADI. TCRdb re-derived calls from the 5' RACE reads in MiXCR, one entry per CDR3 protein. Here the sample spans some 30,000 distinct CDR3 sequences, 5.4% being singletons. This sample's time point: blood at routine non-recurrence follow-up after resection. This clonotype was counted ten times or more. The antigen is not known. This chain connects TRBV10-2 to TRBJ2-7, with D possibly being TRBD2 (5 bases). Source: PBMCs, taken at follow-up. The sequence derives from a female donor with early-stage non-small cell lung cancer. The CDR3 DNA reads as TGCGCCAGCAGTCTCGATTTAGGAGGCCACGAGCAGTACTTC. Protein product: CASSLDLGGHEQYF.